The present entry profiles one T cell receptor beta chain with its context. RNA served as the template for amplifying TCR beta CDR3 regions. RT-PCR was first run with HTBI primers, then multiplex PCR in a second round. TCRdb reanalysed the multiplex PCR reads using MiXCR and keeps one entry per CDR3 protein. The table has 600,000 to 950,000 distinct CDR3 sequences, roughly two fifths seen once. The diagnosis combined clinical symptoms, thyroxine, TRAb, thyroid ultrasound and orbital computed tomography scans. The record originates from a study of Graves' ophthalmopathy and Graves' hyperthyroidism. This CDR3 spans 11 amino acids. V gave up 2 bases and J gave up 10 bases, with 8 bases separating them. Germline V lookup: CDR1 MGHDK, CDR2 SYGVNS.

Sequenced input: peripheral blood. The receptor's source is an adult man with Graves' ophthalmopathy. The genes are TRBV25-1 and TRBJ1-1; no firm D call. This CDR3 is CASSELGRAFF. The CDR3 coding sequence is TGTGCCAGCAGTGAACTAGGAAGAGCTTTCTTT.